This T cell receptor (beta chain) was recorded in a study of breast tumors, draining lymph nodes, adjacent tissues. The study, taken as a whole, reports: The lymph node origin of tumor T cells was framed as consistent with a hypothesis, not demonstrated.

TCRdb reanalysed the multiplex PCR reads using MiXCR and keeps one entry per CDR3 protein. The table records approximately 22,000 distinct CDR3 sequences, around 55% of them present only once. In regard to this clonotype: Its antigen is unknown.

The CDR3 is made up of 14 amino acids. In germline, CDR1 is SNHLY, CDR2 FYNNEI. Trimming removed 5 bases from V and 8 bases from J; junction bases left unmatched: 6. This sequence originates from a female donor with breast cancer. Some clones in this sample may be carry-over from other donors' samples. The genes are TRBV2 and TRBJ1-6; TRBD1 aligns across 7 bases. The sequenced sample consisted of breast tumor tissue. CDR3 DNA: TGTGCCAGCAGTTCACAGGGGATATATTCACCCCTCCACTTT. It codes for CASSSQGIYSPLHF.